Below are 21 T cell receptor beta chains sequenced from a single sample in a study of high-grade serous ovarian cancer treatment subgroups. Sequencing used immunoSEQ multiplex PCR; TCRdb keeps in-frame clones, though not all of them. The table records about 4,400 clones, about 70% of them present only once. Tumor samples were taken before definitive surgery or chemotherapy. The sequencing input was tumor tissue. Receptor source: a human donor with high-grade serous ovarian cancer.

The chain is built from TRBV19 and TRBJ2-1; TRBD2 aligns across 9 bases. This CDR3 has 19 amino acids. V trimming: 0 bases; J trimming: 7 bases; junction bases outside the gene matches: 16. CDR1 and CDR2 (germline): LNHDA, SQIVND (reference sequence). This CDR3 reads CASSIDKTSGSPRGNEQFF. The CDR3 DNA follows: TGTGCCAGTAGTATAGATAAGACTAGCGGAAGCCCTCGAGGTAATGAGCAGTTCTTC.

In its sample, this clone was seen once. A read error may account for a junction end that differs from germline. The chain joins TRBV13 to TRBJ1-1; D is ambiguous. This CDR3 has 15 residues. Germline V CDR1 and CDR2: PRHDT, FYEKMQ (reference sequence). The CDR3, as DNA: TGTGTCAGCAGCTTAGAGCAGGTGACGAACACTGAAGCTTTCTTT. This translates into CVSSLEQVTNTEAFF. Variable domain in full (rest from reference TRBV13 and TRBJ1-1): AAGVIQSPRHLIKEKRETATLKCYPIPRHDTVYWYQQGPGQDPQFLISFYEKMQSDKGSIPDRFSAQQFSDYHSELNMSSLELGDSALYFCVSSLEQVTNTEAFFGQGTRLTVV.

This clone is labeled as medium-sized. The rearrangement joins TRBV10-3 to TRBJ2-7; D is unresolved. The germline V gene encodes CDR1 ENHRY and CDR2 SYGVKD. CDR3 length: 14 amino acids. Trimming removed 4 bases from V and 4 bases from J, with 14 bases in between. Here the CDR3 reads CAISVGRLGYEQYV. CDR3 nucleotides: TGTGCCATCAGTGTTGGCAGGCTAGGGTACGAGCAGTACGTC.

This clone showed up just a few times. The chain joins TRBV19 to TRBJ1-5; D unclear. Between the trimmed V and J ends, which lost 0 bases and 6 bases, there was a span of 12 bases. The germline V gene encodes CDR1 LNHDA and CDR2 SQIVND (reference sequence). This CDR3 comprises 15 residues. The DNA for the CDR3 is TGTGCCAGTAGTATAGATCCGAGGGCTCGTCAGCCCCAGCATTTT. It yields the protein CASSIDPRARQPQHF. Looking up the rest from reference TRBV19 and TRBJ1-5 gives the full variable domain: DGGITQSPKYLFRKEGQNVTLSCEQNLNHDAMYWYRQDPGQGLRLIYYSQIVNDFQKGDIAEGYSVSREKKESFPLTVTSAQKNPTAFYLCASSIDPRARQPQHFGDGTRLSIL.

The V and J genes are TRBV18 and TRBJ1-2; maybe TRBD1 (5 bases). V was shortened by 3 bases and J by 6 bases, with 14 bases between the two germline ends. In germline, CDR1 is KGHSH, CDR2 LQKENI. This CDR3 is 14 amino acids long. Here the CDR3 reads CASSPSGGRNGYTF. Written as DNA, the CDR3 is TGTGCCAGCTCACCGAGTGGGGGAAGGAATGGCTACACCTTC.

CDR3 residues: CASSYSRQNYGYTF. CDR3 coding DNA: TGTGCCAGCAGTTACTCGAGACAGAACTATGGCTACACCTTC. This sequence joins TRBV6-5 and TRBJ1-2, with D perhaps matching TRBD1 (5 bases). There are 14 residues in the CDR3. Trimming shortened V by 0 bases and J by 2 bases, and 7 bases separated the two germline ends. CDR1 is MNHEY, CDR2 SVGAGI, per germline.

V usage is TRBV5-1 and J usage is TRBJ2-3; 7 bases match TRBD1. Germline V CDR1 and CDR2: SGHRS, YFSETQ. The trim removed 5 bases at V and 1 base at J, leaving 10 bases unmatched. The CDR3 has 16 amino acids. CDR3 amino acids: CASSLGQVLGTDTQYF. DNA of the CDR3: TGCGCCAGCAGTCTTGGACAGGTTCTTGGCACAGATACGCAGTATTTT.

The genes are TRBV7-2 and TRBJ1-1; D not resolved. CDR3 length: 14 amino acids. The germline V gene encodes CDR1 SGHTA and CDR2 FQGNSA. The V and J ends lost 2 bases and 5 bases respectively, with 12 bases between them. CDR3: CASSLFEGGTEAFF. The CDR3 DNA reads TGTGCCAGCAGCTTATTCGAGGGAGGGACTGAAGCTTTCTTT.

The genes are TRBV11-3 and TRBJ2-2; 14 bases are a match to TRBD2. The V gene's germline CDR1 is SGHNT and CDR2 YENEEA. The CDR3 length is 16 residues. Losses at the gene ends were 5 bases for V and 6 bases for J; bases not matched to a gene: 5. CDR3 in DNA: TGTGCCAGCAGCAAAAGACTAGCGGGGGGGCCCGGGGAGCTGTTTTTT. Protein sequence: CASSKRLAGGPGELFF. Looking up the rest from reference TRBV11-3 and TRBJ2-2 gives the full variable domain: EAGVVQSPRYKIIEKKQPVAFWCNPISGHNTLYWYLQNLGQGPELLIRYENEEAVDDSQLPKDRFSAERLKGVDSTLKIQPAELGDSAVYLCASSKRLAGGPGELFFGEGSRLTVL.

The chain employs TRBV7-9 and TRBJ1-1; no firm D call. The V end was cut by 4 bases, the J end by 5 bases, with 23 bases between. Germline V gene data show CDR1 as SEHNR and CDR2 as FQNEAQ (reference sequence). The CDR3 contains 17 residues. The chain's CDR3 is CASSSLRLQRGFTEAFF. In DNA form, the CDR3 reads TGTGCCAGCAGCTCCCTGAGGTTGCAACGCGGATTTACTGAAGCTTTCTTT. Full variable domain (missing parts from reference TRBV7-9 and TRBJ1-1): DTGVSQNPRHKITKRGQNVTFRCDPISEHNRLYWYRQTLGQGPEFLTYFQNEAQLEKSRLLSDRFSAERPKGSFSTLEIQRTEQGDSAMYLCASSSLRLQRGFTEAFFGQGTRLTVV.

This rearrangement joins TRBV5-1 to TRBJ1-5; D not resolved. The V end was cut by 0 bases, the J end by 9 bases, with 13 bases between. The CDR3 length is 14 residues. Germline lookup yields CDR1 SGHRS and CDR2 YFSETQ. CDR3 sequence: CASSLESSGSPQHF. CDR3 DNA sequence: TGCGCCAGCAGCTTGGAGTCATCGGGATCGCCCCAGCATTTT.

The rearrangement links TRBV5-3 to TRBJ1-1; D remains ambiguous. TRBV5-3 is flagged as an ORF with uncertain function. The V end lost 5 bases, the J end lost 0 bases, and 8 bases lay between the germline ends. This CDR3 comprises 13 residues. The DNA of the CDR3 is TGTGCCAGAAGACCCCGGATGAACACTGAAGCTTTCTTT. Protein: CARRPRMNTEAFF.

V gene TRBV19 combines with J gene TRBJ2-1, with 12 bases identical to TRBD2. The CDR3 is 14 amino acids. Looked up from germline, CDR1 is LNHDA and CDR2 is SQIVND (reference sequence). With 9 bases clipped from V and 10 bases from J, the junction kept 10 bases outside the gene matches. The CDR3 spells CASRWTSGVVEQFF. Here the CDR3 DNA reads TGTGCCAGCCGCTGGACTAGCGGGGTTGTCGAGCAGTTCTTC.

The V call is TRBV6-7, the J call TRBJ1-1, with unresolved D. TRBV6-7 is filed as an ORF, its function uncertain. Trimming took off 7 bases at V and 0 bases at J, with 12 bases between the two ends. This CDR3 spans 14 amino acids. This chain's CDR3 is CASTVLTVNTEAFF. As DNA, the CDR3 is TGTGCCAGCACTGTCTTGACGGTGAACACTGAAGCTTTCTTT.

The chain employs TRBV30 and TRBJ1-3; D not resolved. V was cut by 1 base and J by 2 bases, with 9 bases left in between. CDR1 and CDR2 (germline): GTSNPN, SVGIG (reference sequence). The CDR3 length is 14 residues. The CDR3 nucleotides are TGTGCCTGGAGTGGCGGGAGGGCTGGAAACACCATATATTTT. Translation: CAWSGGRAGNTIYF. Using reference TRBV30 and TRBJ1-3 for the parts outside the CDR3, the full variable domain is SQTIHQWPATLVQPVGSPLSLECTVEGTSNPNLYWYRQAAGRGLQLLFYSVGIGQISSEVPQNLSASRPQDRQFILSSKKLLLSDSGFYLCAWSGGRAGNTIYFGEGSWLTVV.

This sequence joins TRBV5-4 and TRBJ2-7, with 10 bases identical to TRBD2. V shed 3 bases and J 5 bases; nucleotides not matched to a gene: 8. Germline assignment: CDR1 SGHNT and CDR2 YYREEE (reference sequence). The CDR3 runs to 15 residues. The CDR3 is CASSYLSGGSHEQYF. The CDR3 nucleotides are TGTGCCAGCAGCTACCTTAGCGGGGGGTCCCACGAGCAGTACTTC.

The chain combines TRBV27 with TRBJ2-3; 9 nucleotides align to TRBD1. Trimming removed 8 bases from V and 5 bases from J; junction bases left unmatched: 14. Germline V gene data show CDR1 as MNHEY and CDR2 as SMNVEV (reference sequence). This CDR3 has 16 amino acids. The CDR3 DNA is TGTGCCAGCTCCACGGGACAGGGAGGCTTCAGAGATACGCAGTATTTT. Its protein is CASSTGQGGFRDTQYF.

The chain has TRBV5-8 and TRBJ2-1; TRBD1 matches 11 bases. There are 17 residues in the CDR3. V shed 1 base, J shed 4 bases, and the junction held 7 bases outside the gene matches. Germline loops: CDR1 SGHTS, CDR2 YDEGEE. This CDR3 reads CASSLHPGTGGYNEQFF. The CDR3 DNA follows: TGTGCCAGCAGCTTGCATCCGGGGACAGGGGGATACAATGAGCAGTTCTTC.

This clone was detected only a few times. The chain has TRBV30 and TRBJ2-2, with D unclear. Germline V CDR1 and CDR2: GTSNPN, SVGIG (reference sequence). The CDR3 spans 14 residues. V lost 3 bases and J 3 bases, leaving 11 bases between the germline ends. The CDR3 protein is CAWRRLLDTGELFF. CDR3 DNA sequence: TGTGCCTGGAGACGGCTACTTGACACCGGGGAGCTGTTTTTT. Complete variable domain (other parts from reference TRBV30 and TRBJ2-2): SQTIHQWPATLVQPVGSPLSLECTVEGTSNPNLYWYRQAAGRGLQLLFYSVGIGQISSEVPQNLSASRPQDRQFILSSKKLLLSDSGFYLCAWRRLLDTGELFFGEGSRLTVL.

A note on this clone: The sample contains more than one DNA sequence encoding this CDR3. CDR3 nucleotides: TGTGCCAGCAGCCTGGGACAGCTCCAAGAGACCCAGTACTTC. Its protein is CASSLGQLQETQYF. The chain uses TRBV5-5 and TRBJ2-5; 7 positions match TRBD1. The V segment lost 4 bases and the J segment 1 base; nucleotides outside the gene matches: 4. This CDR3 contains 14 residues. CDR1 and CDR2 (germline): SGHKS, YYEKEE (reference sequence).

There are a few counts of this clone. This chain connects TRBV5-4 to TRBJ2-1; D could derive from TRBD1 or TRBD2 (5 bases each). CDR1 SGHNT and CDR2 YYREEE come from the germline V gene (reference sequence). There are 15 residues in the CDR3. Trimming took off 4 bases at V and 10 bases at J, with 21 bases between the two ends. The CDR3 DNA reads TGTGCCAGCAGCCCGGGACCTCCGAGCCAATGGGAGCAGTTCTTC. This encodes CASSPGPPSQWEQFF.